The rows below give T cell receptor beta chains drawn from one sample of a study of T-cell reconstitution after alpha-beta-depleted transplantation in children. TCRdb passed the PCR reads through MiXCR, listing each CDR3 protein once. The sample lists approximately 350,000 distinct CDR3 sequences; 16% were seen once. This material consisted of PBMCs, mostly from graft donor cells, taken 360 days after TCRalphabeta/CD19-depleted stem cell transplant. These receptors all come from a male patient between 2 and 15 years old who had a stem cell transplant for acute lymphoblastic leukemia, so the T cells may come from the graft donor. The CDR3 runs from the conserved cysteine through the conserved F or W. Each record gives: CDR3 length, D gene, clone size, J gene, V gene, CDR3 DNA, CDR3 protein. The D gene is left open where the match is weak. The listing skips clone size in some rows; elsewhere it reads once, few, many or a size class.

length: 21; D: -; size: -; J: TRBJ2-7; V: TRBV11-2; DNA: TGTGCCAGCAGCTTAGAATACAGGGCGGGTAGCGGTTATGTCCTTCGCTACGAGCAGTACTTC; CDR3: CASSLEYRAGSGYVLRYEQYF
length: 13; D: -; size: few; J: TRBJ2-7; V: TRBV4-1; DNA: TGCGCCAGCAGCCAAGACTGGCGCGGCGAGCAGTACTTC; CDR3: CASSQDWRGEQYF
length: 18; D: -; size: -; J: TRBJ2-1; V: TRBV27; DNA: TGTGCCAGCAGTCCCCAGCCCCGCTTACTACGCTCCTACAATGAGCAGTTCTTC; CDR3: CASSPQPRLLRSYNEQFF
length: 16; D: -; size: -; J: TRBJ2-1; V: TRBV4-3; DNA: TGCGCCAGCAGCCAAGTTGAGGATTACTCCTACAATGAGCAGTTCTTC; CDR3: CASSQVEDYSYNEQFF
length: 15; D: TRBD2; size: many; J: TRBJ2-1; V: TRBV10-3; DNA: TGTGCCACCAAGAGTGGACTAGGCAGCTACAATGAGCAGTTCTTC; CDR3: CATKSGLGSYNEQFF
length: 13; D: -; size: -; J: TRBJ1-3; V: TRBV11-2; DNA: TGTGCCATAACTCAGGGGAGCGGAAACACCATATATTTT; CDR3: CAITQGSGNTIYF
length: 12; D: TRBD1; size: many; J: TRBJ1-1; V: TRBV7-9; DNA: TGTGCCAGCAGCCACAGGGACAGAGGCGCTTTCTTT; CDR3: CASSHRDRGAFF
length: 17; D: TRBD2; size: many; J: TRBJ2-7; V: TRBV28; DNA: TGTGCCAGCAGTCCTCTCTTAATTAGCGGGAGACCCTACGAGCAGTACTTC; CDR3: CASSPLLISGRPYEQYF
length: 14; D: -; size: -; J: TRBJ2-1; V: TRBV5-6; DNA: TGTGCCAGCATCTTAACCACAGGGGGGGATGAGCAGTTCTTC; CDR3: CASILTTGGDEQFF
length: 14; D: -; size: few; J: TRBJ2-2; V: TRBV29-1; DNA: TGCAGCGTTCCACAGGGTTATAACACCGGGGAGCTGTTTTTT; CDR3: CSVPQGYNTGELFF
length: 13; D: -; size: -; J: TRBJ2-7; V: TRBV20-1; DNA: TGCAGTGCCTTTGGGGACATCTCCTACGAGCAGTACTTC; CDR3: CSAFGDISYEQYF
length: 15; D: -; size: many; J: TRBJ1-5; V: TRBV9; DNA: TGTGCCAGCAGCGTAAAGGGGGGACACAATCAGCCCCAGCATTTT; CDR3: CASSVKGGHNQPQHF
length: 15; D: -; size: many; J: TRBJ2-1; V: TRBV3-1; DNA: TGTGCCAGCAGCCAAGAGGACGGGGGATACAATGAGCAGTTCTTC; CDR3: CASSQEDGGYNEQFF
length: 12; D: -; size: few; J: TRBJ1-1; V: TRBV12-3/TRBV12-4; DNA: TGTGCCAGCAGGAGGGGGTACACTGAAGCTTTCTTT; CDR3: CASRRGYTEAFF
length: 15; D: -; size: few; J: TRBJ2-7; V: TRBV27; DNA: TGTGCCAGCACCCTGGGGCAGGGGCCCTCCTACGAGCAGTACTTC; CDR3: CASTLGQGPSYEQYF
length: 14; D: -; size: -; J: TRBJ2-3; V: TRBV4-1; DNA: TGCGCCAGCAGCCCGACCGGGCGCACAGATACGCAGTATTTT; CDR3: CASSPTGRTDTQYF
length: 14; D: -; size: many; J: TRBJ2-5; V: TRBV7-2; DNA: TGTGCCAGCAGCCGTGGGGCGGAACAAGAGACCCAGTACTTC; CDR3: CASSRGAEQETQYF
length: 15; D: -; size: many; J: TRBJ2-7; V: TRBV11-1; DNA: TGTGCCAGCAGCCGCGGTCGAGGAGGATCCTACGAGCAGTACTTC; CDR3: CASSRGRGGSYEQYF
length: 15; D: TRBD2; size: -; J: TRBJ2-1; V: TRBV10-3; DNA: TGTGCCATCAGTGAGTCGTGGGAGGGCCCTCATGAGCAGTTCTTC; CDR3: CAISESWEGPHEQFF
length: 13; D: -; size: few; J: TRBJ1-2; V: TRBV7-9; DNA: TGTGCCAGCAGCTTACCGACGGGAGGGTGCTACACCTTC; CDR3: CASSLPTGGCYTF
length: 14; D: -; size: -; J: TRBJ2-3; V: TRBV6-1; DNA: TGTGCCAGCACGATGGGGAGAGGGACAGATACGCAGTATTTT; CDR3: CASTMGRGTDTQYF
length: 13; D: TRBD1; size: -; J: TRBJ1-4; V: TRBV20-1; DNA: TGCAGTGCCCCTCAGACAGGGCGGGAAAAACTGTTTTTT; CDR3: CSAPQTGREKLFF
length: 11; D: -; size: few; J: TRBJ1-2; V: TRBV20-1; DNA: TGCAGTGCTAGGACCCCGAGGGGCTACACCTTC; CDR3: CSARTPRGYTF
length: 15; D: TRBD2; size: once; J: TRBJ2-1; V: TRBV2; DNA: TGTGCCAGCAGTGAAGTGGGAGGGCCGTGGAATGAGCAGTTCTTC; CDR3: CASSEVGGPWNEQFF
length: 14; D: -; size: few; J: TRBJ1-5; V: TRBV5-6; DNA: TGTGCCAGCAGCTTGAGGGCAGTTAATCAGCCCCAGCATTTT; CDR3: CASSLRAVNQPQHF
length: 14; D: -; size: few; J: TRBJ1-2; V: TRBV6-5; DNA: TGTGCCAGCAGTTACACCGGGGTGAGCTATGGCTACACCTTC; CDR3: CASSYTGVSYGYTF
length: 12; D: TRBD2; size: -; J: TRBJ2-7; V: TRBV7-9; DNA: TGTGCCAGCAGCCGGGGGGGTCGCGAGCAGTACTTC; CDR3: CASSRGGREQYF
length: 15; D: -; size: few; J: TRBJ2-4; V: TRBV15; DNA: TGTGCCACCACCCGGGGGTGGGAATCCAAAAACATTCAGTACTTC; CDR3: CATTRGWESKNIQYF
length: 18; D: TRBD2; size: many; J: TRBJ2-5; V: TRBV4-2; DNA: TGTGCCAGCAGCCTTCAAGCACCGGGACTAGCGGGTAAAGAGACCCAGTACTTC; CDR3: CASSLQAPGLAGKETQYF
length: 16; D: -; size: -; J: TRBJ1-2; V: TRBV28; DNA: TGTGCCAGCAGTTTAAGATGGCTCATTCCTAACTATGGCTACACCTTC; CDR3: CASSLRWLIPNYGYTF
length: 16; D: -; size: few; J: TRBJ2-2; V: TRBV20-1; DNA: TGCAGTGCTAGAGATCGGGCTGGAGTGTTGGCCGGGGAGCTGTTTTTT; CDR3: CSARDRAGVLAGELFF
length: 16; D: TRBD1; size: -; J: TRBJ2-1; V: TRBV7-9; DNA: TGTGCCAGCAGCTTAATTGGACAGGGGGCTGGCAATGAGCAGTTCTTC; CDR3: CASSLIGQGAGNEQFF
length: 14; D: -; size: few; J: TRBJ1-3; V: TRBV27; DNA: TGTGCCAGCAGCCCCCTCGGGTCTGGAAACACCATATATTTT; CDR3: CASSPLGSGNTIYF
length: 14; D: TRBD1; size: -; J: TRBJ1-1; V: TRBV28; DNA: TGTGCCAGCCAGAACAGGGGCCAATACACTGAAGCTTTCTTT; CDR3: CASQNRGQYTEAFF
length: 17; D: -; size: -; J: TRBJ1-2; V: TRBV28; DNA: TGTGCCAGCAGTTTATGGGGGCAGGGGACCTTTAACTATGGCTACACCTTC; CDR3: CASSLWGQGTFNYGYTF
length: 19; D: -; size: -; J: TRBJ2-6; V: TRBV5-1; DNA: TGCGCCAGCAGCTTGGTAGCGGGACAGACGGGCTCTGGGGCCAACGTCCTGACTTTC; CDR3: CASSLVAGQTGSGANVLTF
length: 16; D: -; size: few; J: TRBJ2-2; V: TRBV13; DNA: TGTGCCAGCAGCTTAGCGGTGAGGGTGAACACCGGGGAGCTGTTTTTT; CDR3: CASSLAVRVNTGELFF
length: 13; D: -; size: few; J: TRBJ1-2; V: TRBV20-1; DNA: TGCAGTGCTAGACCCGACCCGGCCTATGGCTACACCTTC; CDR3: CSARPDPAYGYTF
length: 17; D: TRBD2; size: -; J: TRBJ2-3; V: TRBV3-1; DNA: TGTGCCAGCAGCCAAGTGACTAGCGGGAGGTTGACAGATACGCAGTATTTT; CDR3: CASSQVTSGRLTDTQYF
length: 13; D: -; size: -; J: TRBJ1-4; V: TRBV7-9; DNA: TGTGCCAGCAGCTTAGCCAACGATGAAAAACTGTTTTTT; CDR3: CASSLANDEKLFF
length: 13; D: -; size: -; J: TRBJ1-1; V: TRBV29-1; DNA: TGCAGCGTTGCTTTAGTACTTGGCACTGAAGCTTTCTTT; CDR3: CSVALVLGTEAFF
length: 11; D: -; size: many; J: TRBJ2-7; V: TRBV12-3/TRBV12-4; DNA: TGTGCCAGCAGTCGAAGTTCCGAGCAGTACTTC; CDR3: CASSRSSEQYF
length: 16; D: -; size: few; J: TRBJ2-1; V: TRBV9; DNA: TGTGCCAGCAGCGTGGACGGGAGCGGGTCCTACAATGAGCAGTTCTTC; CDR3: CASSVDGSGSYNEQFF
length: 15; D: -; size: -; J: TRBJ2-1; V: TRBV12-3/TRBV12-4; DNA: TGTGCCAGCAGTTACCGGGACTCCCTCTACAATGAGCAGTTCTTC; CDR3: CASSYRDSLYNEQFF
length: 15; D: -; size: -; J: TRBJ2-3; V: TRBV11-2; DNA: TGTGCCAGCAGCTTAGGTGCGATTGAATCAGATACGCAGTATTTT; CDR3: CASSLGAIESDTQYF
length: 13; D: -; size: -; J: TRBJ2-5; V: TRBV28; DNA: TGTGCCAGCAGTCCGGGAGCGGAAGAGACCCAGTACTTC; CDR3: CASSPGAEETQYF
length: 13; D: -; size: many; J: TRBJ2-6; V: TRBV4-1; DNA: TGCGCCAGCAGCGGGGGCATTCCCAACGTCCTGACTTTC; CDR3: CASSGGIPNVLTF
length: 15; D: TRBD2; size: -; J: TRBJ2-1; V: TRBV29-1; DNA: TGCAGCGTTACGGCCCCTAGCGGCTCCTACAATGAGCAGTTCTTC; CDR3: CSVTAPSGSYNEQFF
length: 16; D: TRBD1; size: few; J: TRBJ2-3; V: TRBV5-6; DNA: TGTGCCAGCAGCTTTTCGACGACAGGGCCCACAGATACGCAGTATTTT; CDR3: CASSFSTTGPTDTQYF
length: 16; D: -; size: -; J: TRBJ2-1; V: TRBV15; DNA: TGTGCCACCAGCTGGGAAATCCCAAGCTCCTACAATGAGCAGTTCTTC; CDR3: CATSWEIPSSYNEQFF
length: 17; D: TRBD1; size: -; J: TRBJ1-6; V: TRBV7-2; DNA: TGTGCCAGCAGCCTCGGACAGGGGCCCGCTCTTGGTTCACCCCTCCACTTT; CDR3: CASSLGQGPALGSPLHF
length: 17; D: -; size: -; J: TRBJ2-3; V: TRBV6-2/TRBV6-3; DNA: TGTGCCAGCAGTACTGCCGACAGGACTTCTAGCACAGATACGCAGTATTTT; CDR3: CASSTADRTSSTDTQYF
length: 14; D: -; size: few; J: TRBJ2-3; V: TRBV20-1; DNA: TGCAGTGCTAGAGTGGGAGGAAGCCCAGATACGCAGTATTTT; CDR3: CSARVGGSPDTQYF
length: 17; D: -; size: many; J: TRBJ2-2; V: TRBV4-2; DNA: TGTGCCAGCAGCCAAGGGAGGCAGACCTCGAACACCGGGGAGCTGTTTTTT; CDR3: CASSQGRQTSNTGELFF